Below, 5 T cell receptor beta chains from the same sample are listed, as sequenced in a study of cytomegalovirus exposure and HLA in healthy donors. PCR was performed using 60 Vbeta and 13 Jbeta primers. Data came from immunoSEQ multiplex PCR; TCRdb stores just in-frame clones and leaves some out. The repertoire has around 110,000 clones, 70% to 80% of them found once; the top ten carry 2.5% to 3.5%. Sequenced material: PBMCs. The receptor source for this set is a woman younger than 35 in good health and CMV-seropositive.

CDR3 DNA sequence: TGTGCCACCAGCAGAGACAACAGGGGGCTAGACTATGGCTACACCTTC. Encoded protein: CATSRDNRGLDYGYTF. This chain uses TRBV15 with TRBJ1-2, with 9 positions matching TRBD1. CDR1 is LNHNV and CDR2 is YYDKDF in the germline V gene (reference sequence). The length of the CDR3 is 16 residues. The J segment lost 3 bases and the V segment lost 0 bases, leaving 5 bases of the junction unmatched.

V and J are TRBV30 and TRBJ2-5; 7 bases align to TRBD1. The trim removed 3 bases at V and 5 bases at J, leaving 6 bases unmatched. Germline lookup yields CDR1 GTSNPN and CDR2 SVGIG (reference sequence). The CDR3 has 13 amino acids. The CDR3 DNA is TGTGCCTGGAGGACTACAGGGGTTGAGACCCAGTACTTC. This translates into CAWRTTGVETQYF.

V and J are TRBV5-8 and TRBJ2-3; TRBD2 matches 10 bases. In germline, CDR1 is SGHTS, CDR2 YDEGEE. The junction had 5 bases not matched to a gene; V was cut back by 5 bases and J by 2 bases. The CDR3 runs to 15 residues. The CDR3 loop reads CASRAGTSDTDTQYF. The CDR3 nucleotides are TGTGCCAGCAGAGCCGGGACTAGCGACACAGATACGCAGTATTTT.

The V and J genes are TRBV6-6 and TRBJ1-1; 8 nucleotides match TRBD1. V lost 6 bases to trimming and J lost 1 base; unmatched junction nucleotides: 7. This CDR3 region has 15 residues. CDR1 is MNHNY and CDR2 is SVGAGI in the germline V gene (reference sequence). The chain's CDR3 is CASRPGQGGNTEAFF. The CDR3 DNA follows: TGTGCCAGCAGACCCGGACAGGGAGGGAACACTGAAGCTTTCTTT.

The V call is TRBV5-1, the J call TRBJ2-7; TRBD1 aligns across 8 bases. There are 13 residues in the CDR3. The ends lost 6 bases at V and 3 bases at J; junction bases unmatched: 5. CDR1 and CDR2 from the germline V gene are SGHRS and YFSETQ. CDR3 bases: TGCGCCAGCAACAAGGGACAGGACTACGAGCAGTACTTC. It specifies CASNKGQDYEQYF.